Below, 2 T cell receptor beta chains from the same sample are listed, as sequenced in a study of cytomegalovirus exposure and HLA in healthy donors. This PCR relied on a set of 60 Vbeta primers and 13 Jbeta primers. Sequencing was performed with immunoSEQ multiplex PCR; in TCRdb, only in-frame clones are kept and a portion is missing. In the table there are approximately 110,000 clones, 70% of which are singletons. Sequenced input: PBMCs. The receptor set was obtained from a man aged 30-40 years in good health and CMV-seropositive.

In regard to this clone: A junction end diverges from the germline sequence, so it may reflect a read error. CDR3 sequence: CAGSLRPGQGASYGYTF. The CDR3 DNA follows: TGTGCCGGCAGCCTGAGACCGGGACAGGGGGCAAGCTATGGCTACACCTTC. The chain has TRBV9 and TRBJ1-2; 12 nucleotides agree with TRBD1. The CDR3 is 17 residues long. CDR1 and CDR2 (germline): SGDLS, YYNGEE.

This clone was found once. The chain couples TRBV6-1 to TRBJ1-1; no clear D. The CDR3 runs 12 residues. Per germline, CDR1 MNHNS and CDR2 SASEGT. The V end was cut by 9 bases, the J end by 3 bases, with 11 bases between. CDR3 sequence: CASTVQDTEAFF. CDR3 sequence (DNA): TGTGCCAGTACAGTCCAGGACACTGAAGCTTTCTTT.